Shown below are 8 T cell receptor beta chains from a single sample sequenced in a study of T cells in Graves' hyperthyroidism and ophthalmopathy. Authors of the study amplified TCR beta CDR3 regions from RNA transcripts. Using the HTBI primer set, a first-round RT-PCR was run on the TCR CDR3. Each CDR3 protein gets one entry after TCRdb re-called the multiplex PCR reads with MiXCR. The sample records about 510,000 distinct CDR3 sequences, about 15% being singletons. Input material: blood. These receptors came from a woman aged 40-49 years with Graves' hyperthyroidism.

This clonotype was observed a handful of times. The chain has TRBV6-1 and TRBJ2-1; a weak D match, TRBD2 (6 bases). V was trimmed by 7 bases and J by 4 bases, leaving 17 bases between them. The CDR3 is made up of 15 amino acids. Germline loops: CDR1 MNHNS, CDR2 SASEGT. CDR3 in DNA: TGTGCCAGCACGTCGGGGGAGTCAGATTACAATGAGCAGTTCTTC. Translated: CASTSGESDYNEQFF.

Many counts were recorded for this clonotype. This rearrangement joins TRBV27 to TRBJ2-7, with 12 nucleotides matching TRBD2. The J segment lost 3 bases and the V segment lost 5 bases, leaving 17 bases of the junction unmatched. CDR3 length equals 19 residues. Germline V lookup: CDR1 MNHEY, CDR2 SMNVEV (reference sequence). The CDR3 DNA reads as TGTGCCAGCAGTGCCCGGACTAGCGGGATCAGTGGATCCTTCTACGAGCAGTACTTC. Its protein product is CASSARTSGISGSFYEQYF.

CDR3 coding DNA: TGTGCCAGCAGCCATGACAGGGGCCCGAATCAGCCCCAGCATTTT. This translates into CASSHDRGPNQPQHF. This rearrangement joins TRBV4-2 to TRBJ1-5, with TRBD1 identical over 8 bases. The CDR3 runs 15 residues. CDR1 is LGHNA, CDR2 YNFKEQ, per germline. The junction had 5 bases not matched to a gene; V was cut back by 3 bases and J by 4 bases.

This clonotype has at least ten counts. The V gene is TRBV12-3 or TRBV12-4, the J gene TRBJ2-1, with TRBD2 matching 8 bases. J was trimmed by 7 bases and V by 5 bases; bases with no gene match: 7. The CDR3 totals 14 residues. CDR3 DNA sequence: TGTGCCAGCAGTATTAGCGGGATTAAAAATGAGCAGTTCTTC. Translated: CASSISGIKNEQFF.

This sequence joins TRBV12-3 or TRBV12-4 and TRBJ2-7, with TRBD2 matching over 9 bases. The V gene end was trimmed by 6 bases and the J gene end by 3 bases; junction bases not matched to a gene: 9. The length of the CDR3 is 15 residues. The CDR3 sequence is CASRLPSGNDYEQYF. CDR3 in DNA: TGTGCCAGCAGGTTACCTAGCGGGAATGACTACGAGCAGTACTTC.

This clonotype showed up just a few times. This chain links TRBV12-3 or TRBV12-4 with TRBJ1-3; TRBD1 might be the D (5 bases). V was clipped by 3 bases and J by 0 bases, with 9 bases between them. CDR3 size: 15 residues. Written as DNA, the CDR3 is TGTGCCAGCAGTTTCGACAGCTACTCTGGAAACACCATATATTTT. Residues: CASSFDSYSGNTIYF.

The chain is built from TRBV20-1 and TRBJ2-3; maybe TRBD2 (6 bases). Germline CDR1 reads DFQATT; CDR2 reads SNEGSKA (reference sequence). The CDR3 contains 16 residues. With 0 bases removed from V and 0 bases from J, the gap between germline ends came to 13 bases. This CDR3 is CSAREGAGSSTDTQYF. CDR3 bases: TGCAGTGCTAGAGAAGGGGCGGGGTCTAGCACAGATACGCAGTATTTT.

This clonotype was seen only a few times. V usage is TRBV30 and J usage is TRBJ1-3; tentative D call: TRBD1 (6 bases). Germline V gene sequence: CDR1 GTSNPN, CDR2 SVGIG (reference sequence). Between the trimmed V and J ends, which lost 7 bases and 1 base, there was a span of 8 bases. The CDR3 loop spans 12 amino acids. The DNA for the CDR3 is TGTGCCTACAGGGCTTCTGGAAACACCATATATTTT. This sequence encodes CAYRASGNTIYF.